The 14 T cell receptor beta chains in this list originate from one sample, sequenced in a study of cytotoxic CD8 clonotypes in ibrutinib-treated CLL. The assay was immunoSEQ multiplex PCR, and TCRdb's table has in-frame clones only and misses some. Altogether 160,000 or so clones are present, roughly 88% being singletons, with the ten largest covering around 3.1%. The material sequenced was PBMCs, taken at disease progression, from a patient treated with ibrutinib. The source is a human donor with chronic lymphocytic leukemia.

J is TRBJ2-2 and V is TRBV7-3; D call uncertain. The V and J ends lost 5 bases and 3 bases respectively, with 19 bases between them. Germline assignment: CDR1 SGHTA and CDR2 FQGTGA. The CDR3 extends over 17 amino acids. Here the CDR3 reads CASSPGSVVRHTGELFF. CDR3 sequence (DNA): TGTGCCAGCAGCCCAGGCAGTGTGGTGCGACACACCGGGGAGCTGTTTTTT.

This sequence joins TRBV30 and TRBJ2-7, with 7 bases lining up with TRBD2. The CDR3 is 13 amino acids. In germline, CDR1 is GTSNPN, CDR2 SVGIG (reference sequence). Trimming took 2 bases from V and 2 from J; bases not matched to a gene: 3. The DNA for the CDR3 is TGTGCCTGGAGTTTGGGGGGGACCTACGAGCAGTACTTC. It yields the protein CAWSLGGTYEQYF. Using reference TRBV30 and TRBJ2-7 for the parts outside the CDR3, the full variable domain is SQTIHQWPATLVQPVGSPLSLECTVEGTSNPNLYWYRQAAGRGLQLLFYSVGIGQISSEVPQNLSASRPQDRQFILSSKKLLLSDSGFYLCAWSLGGTYEQYFGPGTRLTVT.

CDR3 sequence reads: CASSVGTGDHQPQHF. The DNA of the CDR3 is TGTGCCAGCAGTGTCGGGACAGGAGATCATCAGCCCCAGCATTTT. The chain links TRBV6-1 to TRBJ1-5; TRBD1 matches 8 bases. Germline V gene sequence: CDR1 MNHNS, CDR2 SASEGT. The CDR3 extends over 15 amino acids. Unmatched junction bases numbered 7, after V lost 4 bases and J lost 5 bases.

This chain joins TRBV5-4 and TRBJ2-3, with D maybe TRBD1 (6 bases). Trimming cost V 4 bases and J 4 bases, with 19 bases left between them. Germline CDR1 is SGHNT and CDR2 is YYREEE (reference sequence). The CDR3 runs to 16 residues. This CDR3 reads CASSLGAPGSPDTQYF. Written as DNA, the CDR3 is TGTGCCAGCAGCCTGGGGGCTCCCGGCTCCCCAGATACGCAGTATTTT.

V is TRBV2 and J is TRBJ1-2; no definite D call. This CDR3 has 13 amino acids. The germline CDR1 and CDR2 sequences are SNHLY and FYNNEI. Trimming stripped 8 bases from V and 0 bases from J, with 10 bases between. CDR3 nucleotide sequence: TGTGCCAGCCGGGAGGGTCCTAACTATGGCTACACCTTC. This translates into CASREGPNYGYTF. Drawing the rest from reference TRBV2 and TRBJ1-2, the complete variable domain is EPEVTQTPSHQVTQMGQEVILRCVPISNHLYFYWYRQILGQKVEFLVSFYNNEISEKSEIFDDQFSVERPDGSNFTLKIRSTKLEDSAMYFCASREGPNYGYTFGSGTRLTVV.

The V call is TRBV11-1, the J call TRBJ2-3, with TRBD2 matching 8 bases. V shed 5 bases and J 5 bases; nucleotides not matched to a gene: 9. The CDR3 has 15 residues. Germline V gene sequence: CDR1 SGHAT, CDR2 FQDESV (reference sequence). CDR3 coding DNA: TGTGCCAGCAGCGGCCCGGGACTAGGAAAAGATACGCAGTATTTT. Protein: CASSGPGLGKDTQYF.

In nucleotides, the CDR3 is TGTGCCAGCGCAGTGGGTGGGGGGTTCGAGCAGTACTTC. Translating it yields CASAVGGGFEQYF. The chain is built from TRBV6-5 and TRBJ2-7; tentative D call: TRBD2 (6 bases). Trimming cost V 8 bases and J 6 bases, with 17 bases left between them. Germline V gene lookup returns CDR1 MNHEY and CDR2 SVGAGI. There are 13 residues in the CDR3.

This clone was seen once. The chain has TRBV7-3 and TRBJ2-3; D assignment may be TRBD1 or TRBD2 (5 bases each). Per germline, CDR1 SGHTA and CDR2 FQGTGA. This CDR3 is 15 amino acids long. The germline V and J ends were trimmed by 5 bases and 2 bases, with 14 bases remaining between them. The CDR3 DNA sequence: TGTGCCAGCAGCCCCAGGGAGCGGATCACAGATACGCAGTATTTT. It codes for CASSPRERITDTQYF.

This clone turned up a few times. V is TRBV21-1 and J is TRBJ1-2. TRBV21-1 is described as a pseudogene. This CDR3 has 13 amino acids. The CDR3 loop is CASSLRLCYGYTF. The CDR3 DNA reads as TGTGCCAGCAGCCTTCGGTTATGCTATGGCTACACCTTC.

This clone was observed a few times. The J gene is TRBJ1-5, the V gene TRBV9; D gene ambiguous. The CDR3 runs 15 residues. Germline CDR1 and CDR2: SGDLS and YYNGEE. V was clipped by 0 bases and J by 5 bases, with 12 bases between them. This CDR3 reads CASSVDSGKDQPQHF. The CDR3 nucleotides are TGTGCCAGCAGCGTAGATTCGGGAAAAGATCAGCCCCAGCATTTT.

This rearrangement joins TRBV11-2 to TRBJ1-2; D gene ambiguous. The CDR3 length is 15 residues. Trimming removed 1 base at V and 3 bases at J, with 12 bases between. Per the germline V gene, CDR1 is SGHAT and CDR2 is FQNNGV. Here the CDR3 DNA reads TGTGCCAGCAGCTTAGGATTGGGGAGGGACTATGGCTACACCTTC. Amino acids: CASSLGLGRDYGYTF.

This clone was found a few times. The V call is TRBV7-6, the J call TRBJ2-7, with D perhaps matching TRBD1 or TRBD2 (5 bases each). Germline values: CDR1 SGHVS, CDR2 FNYEAQ. This CDR3 spans 13 amino acids. Trimming pared 5 bases from V and 4 bases from J, leaving 12 bases between. The CDR3 is CASSRGTGYEQYF. CDR3 sequence (DNA): TGTGCCAGCAGCCGAGGGACGGGATACGAGCAGTACTTC.

This clone was detected only once. This sequence joins TRBV27 and TRBJ1-2; D ambiguous. Trimming left V 5 bases short and J 1 base short, with 11 bases between. This CDR3 spans 14 amino acids. CDR1 and CDR2 from the germline V gene are MNHEY and SMNVEV (reference sequence). The CDR3 region has the DNA TGTGCCAGCAGTCAGTACACGAATAACTATGGCTACACCTTC. Translation gives CASSQYTNNYGYTF.

The chain joins TRBV19 to TRBJ1-1, with no clear D. V was pared by 0 bases and J by 1 base, with 21 bases between. This CDR3 region has 19 residues. Germline CDR1 and CDR2: LNHDA and SQIVND (reference sequence). Here the CDR3 DNA reads TGTGCCAGTAGTATAGAATGGGCCTTGGCCACTTGGCAGAACACTGAAGCTTTCTTT. Protein sequence: CASSIEWALATWQNTEAFF.